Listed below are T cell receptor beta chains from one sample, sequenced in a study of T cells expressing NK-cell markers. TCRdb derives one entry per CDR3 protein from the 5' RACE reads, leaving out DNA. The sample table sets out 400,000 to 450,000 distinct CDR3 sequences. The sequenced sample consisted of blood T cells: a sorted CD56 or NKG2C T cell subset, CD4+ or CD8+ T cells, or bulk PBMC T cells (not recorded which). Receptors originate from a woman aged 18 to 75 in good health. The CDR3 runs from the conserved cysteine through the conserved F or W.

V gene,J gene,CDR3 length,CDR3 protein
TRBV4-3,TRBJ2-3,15,CASSQDERDTDTQYF
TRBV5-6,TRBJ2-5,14,CASSLDWARGTQYF
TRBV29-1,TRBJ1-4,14,CSVGRQGGNEKLFF
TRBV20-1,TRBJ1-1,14,CSAASGALNTEAFF
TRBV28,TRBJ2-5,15,CASSLDGRHQETQYF
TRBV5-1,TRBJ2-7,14,CASSLRERTNEQYF
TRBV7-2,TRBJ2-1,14,CASSLHRQTNEQFF
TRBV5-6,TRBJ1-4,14,CASSLVPGDEKLFF
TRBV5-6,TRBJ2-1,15,CASSFKPRGGNEQFF
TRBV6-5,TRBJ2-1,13,CASSYVGYNEQFF
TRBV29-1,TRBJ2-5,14,CSVVGLGGRETQYF
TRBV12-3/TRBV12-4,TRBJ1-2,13,CASSLSDSYGYTF
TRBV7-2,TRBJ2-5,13,CASSLSRTETQYF
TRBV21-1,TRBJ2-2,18,CASGPRYSPGGVTGELFF
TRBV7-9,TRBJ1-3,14,CASSLLDSGNTIYF
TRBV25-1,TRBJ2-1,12,CASSAAANEQFF
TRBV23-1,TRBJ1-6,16,CASSRHSGCRNSPLHF
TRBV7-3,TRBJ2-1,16,CASSSVSGGALNEQFF
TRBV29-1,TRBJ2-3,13,CSVEVEGPDTQYF
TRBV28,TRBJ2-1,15,CASSLYGRTYNEQFF
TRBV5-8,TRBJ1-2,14,CASSFRQGGYGYTF
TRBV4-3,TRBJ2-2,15,CASSQEGPAAGELFF